This TCR beta chain was sequenced during a study of blood T cell repertoires in COVID-19 (dated by TCRdb to about 2020). With regard to the full study: The collaborator samples originated in the United States, Italy and Spain and spanned the acute and convalescent phases of COVID-19. Nearly every sample came with metadata listing a de-identified subject ID, COVID-19 status, age in years and sex. The material from the prospective study consisted of cDNA or gDNA derived from T cells, B-cell-depleted T cells, or PBMCs. The repertoires were released in a freely available public database meant as a resource for research on the immune response to SARS-CoV-2. The samples were drawn from two sources: the first 160 participants of the ongoing ImmuneRACE study, and 1,000 to 1,500 subjects contributed by 6 global collaborators. Where available, HLA class I and class II types were taken from metadata supplied by the sample provider and were not determined by assay-based typing. Deeply sampled blood TCRbeta repertoires from subjects exposed to, actively infected with, or recovered from COVID-19 were included in the dataset. Points the paper makes about the study in general: The quantity of clinical and demographic metadata differed by source and by participant and was supplied without curation.

In Seattle, one collaborating source enrolled patients while the infection was active and tracked those patients longitudinally over the course of disease. Collaborating institutions collected whole blood in K2EDTA tubes following their own protocols. Collaborator samples were shipped for TCRbeta analysis as frozen whole blood, isolated PBMCs, or DNA extracted from either sample type. The CDR3 runs 15 residues from the cysteine to the phenylalanine. The CDR3 DNA has 45 bases and is translated from base 1. Trimming takes 1 base off V and 4 bases off J; junction bases not matched to a gene: 6. CDR1 SGHAT and CDR2 FQNNGV are derived from the germline V gene. TCRbeta CDR3 regions were amplified from genomic DNA by means of the immunoSEQ Assay, a bias-controlled multiplex PCR. In the authors' own workflow: The number of nucleated cells in each sample was estimated by amplification of reference gene primers within the assay. Sequence reads were collapsed and filtered to measure the absolute abundance of every unique TCRbeta CDR3 rearrangement. For each sample, productive Simpson clonality was calculated as the square root of Simpson's diversity index over productive rearrangements. TCRdb provides this immuneACCESS table in a form limited to in-frame rearrangements. Some clones are lacking; in checked studies, under half of them reflect an unresolved V gene, and why the rest are absent is not known. That table supplies the V and J calls and clone size; D and trimming were determined from the DNA. For this sample the table gives 200,000 to 300,000 clones, of which around 90% were detected only once. Roughly 0.79% of the sample is in the top ten clones.

Points on this clone: This receptor's antigen is unknown. No clone much larger than this one lies a single base away; base qualities are absent.

The sequence links TRBV11-2 to TRBJ2-7, with TRBD1 matching 8 junction bases. The TCR comes from a man aged 25-40 years with COVID-19, enrolled during active disease. What was sequenced was peripheral blood. The CDR3 has the sequence CASSLGLDRGYEQYF. The DNA sequence is given as TGTGCCAGCAGCTTAGGTCTCGACAGGGGTTACGAGCAGTACTTC.